This is a list of T cell receptor beta chains from one sample in a study of CD8+CD57+ T cells in acquired aplastic anemia. TCRdb reprocessed the reads with MiXCR, giving one entry per CDR3 protein. Among 200,000 to 250,000 distinct CDR3 sequences listed, roughly two thirds were seen once. Material for sequencing was sorted CD4+, CD8+, or CD8+CD57+ T cells (not recorded which) from PBMCs. Receptor source: a human donor with aplastic anemia. Both conserved end residues are part of each CDR3. Each record gives: V gene, J gene, D gene, clone size, CDR3 DNA, CDR3 protein. D genes are given only for firm matches. Only part of the rows carry a size: once, few, many, or a class if the clone is expanded.

V gene: TRBV24-1; J gene: TRBJ2-5; D gene: TRBD2; clone size: NA; CDR3 DNA: TGTGCCACCAGTGATTCGCTGACTAGCGGGGGTTCGGAGACCCAGTACTTC; CDR3 protein: CATSDSLTSGGSETQYF
V gene: TRBV5-4; J gene: TRBJ1-2; D gene: NA; clone size: few; CDR3 DNA: TGTGCCAGCAGCTTACCGGGTGAAAAGTATGGCTACACCTTC; CDR3 protein: CASSLPGEKYGYTF
V gene: TRBV29-1; J gene: TRBJ2-5; D gene: NA; clone size: once; CDR3 DNA: TGCAGCGTAGCCGGAGAGACCCAGTACTTC; CDR3 protein: CSVAGETQYF
V gene: TRBV7-3; J gene: TRBJ2-2; D gene: TRBD2; clone size: many; CDR3 DNA: TGTGCCAGCAGCTTAATCTCGGGGGGTACCGGGGAGCTGTTTTTT; CDR3 protein: CASSLISGGTGELFF
V gene: TRBV5-1; J gene: TRBJ2-7; D gene: TRBD1; clone size: NA; CDR3 DNA: TGCGCCAGCAGCCGTCGGACAGGCACACATAAGGAGCAGTACTTC; CDR3 protein: CASSRRTGTHKEQYF
V gene: TRBV20-1; J gene: TRBJ2-7; D gene: TRBD2; clone size: few; CDR3 DNA: TGCAGTGCTAGAGATCAGTCGGGGGGACGCGAGCAGTACTTC; CDR3 protein: CSARDQSGGREQYF
V gene: TRBV7-9; J gene: TRBJ2-2; D gene: NA; clone size: NA; CDR3 DNA: TGTGCCAGCAGCTTAGGGGCCGAGCTGTTTTTT; CDR3 protein: CASSLGAELFF
V gene: TRBV5-5; J gene: TRBJ1-6; D gene: NA; clone size: NA; CDR3 DNA: TGTGCCAGCAGCTTAGGCGATCCGGCACCCCTCCACTTT; CDR3 protein: CASSLGDPAPLHF
V gene: TRBV7-9; J gene: TRBJ1-2; D gene: TRBD1; clone size: NA; CDR3 DNA: TGTGCCAGCAGCTTAGGGACAGGGGGGACCTATGACTACACCTTC; CDR3 protein: CASSLGTGGTYDYTF
V gene: TRBV5-8; J gene: TRBJ2-7; D gene: TRBD1; clone size: NA; CDR3 DNA: TGTGCCAGCAGGAGACGTGACAGGGTCCACGAGCAGTACTTC; CDR3 protein: CASRRRDRVHEQYF
V gene: TRBV20-1; J gene: TRBJ2-1; D gene: NA; clone size: NA; CDR3 DNA: TGCAGTGCTACGAGGAATGGGAATGAGCAGTTCTTC; CDR3 protein: CSATRNGNEQFF
V gene: TRBV19; J gene: TRBJ1-2; D gene: TRBD1; clone size: NA; CDR3 DNA: TGTGCCAGTAGTACCACAGGGGAAGGCTACACCTTC; CDR3 protein: CASSTTGEGYTF
V gene: TRBV7-9; J gene: TRBJ2-5; D gene: NA; clone size: few; CDR3 DNA: TGTGCCAGCAGGCCGGGGGTAAGAGAGACCCAGTACTTC; CDR3 protein: CASRPGVRETQYF
V gene: TRBV5-1; J gene: TRBJ2-7; D gene: TRBD2; clone size: NA; CDR3 DNA: TGCGCCAGCAGCTTGGTTGGGGAGGGAACCCACGAGCAGTACTTC; CDR3 protein: CASSLVGEGTHEQYF
V gene: TRBV27; J gene: TRBJ2-7; D gene: NA; clone size: many; CDR3 DNA: TGTGCCAGCAGTTTAACCTGGGACGACGCCTACGAGCAGTACTTC; CDR3 protein: CASSLTWDDAYEQYF
V gene: TRBV19; J gene: TRBJ1-2; D gene: NA; clone size: NA; CDR3 DNA: TGTGCCAGCAGTGAGTCCGGGACGGTTAACTATGGCTACACCTTC; CDR3 protein: CASSESGTVNYGYTF
V gene: TRBV12-3/TRBV12-4; J gene: TRBJ1-3; D gene: NA; clone size: NA; CDR3 DNA: TGTGCCAGCAGGGGGGAGCTTGGAAACACCATATATTTT; CDR3 protein: CASRGELGNTIYF
V gene: TRBV7-3; J gene: TRBJ2-3; D gene: NA; clone size: NA; CDR3 DNA: TGTGCCAGCAGCCCCCGCCCCACAGATACGCAGTATTTT; CDR3 protein: CASSPRPTDTQYF